Listed below are T cell receptor beta chains from one sample, sequenced in a study of blood T cell repertoires in COVID-19. The data were produced by immunoSEQ multiplex PCR, yet TCRdb's version contains in-frame clones alone and is incomplete. Of 300,000 to 400,000 clones in the sample, approximately 90% were seen once. Sequenced sample: peripheral blood. The receptor source for this set is a woman aged 18-29 years who had recovered from COVID-19. Both conserved end residues are part of each CDR3.

j_gene: TRBJ1-1
v_gene: TRBV10-3
CDR3aa: CAIRRQGGTEAFF

j_gene: TRBJ2-1
v_gene: TRBV6-5
CDR3aa: CASSYVGGLHNEQFF

j_gene: TRBJ1-6
v_gene: TRBV30
CDR3aa: CAWTRLQSNSPLHF

j_gene: TRBJ2-1
v_gene: TRBV7-9
CDR3aa: CASSHPGGAYNEQFF

j_gene: TRBJ2-1
v_gene: TRBV7-2
CDR3aa: CASSLERAPYNEQFF

j_gene: TRBJ2-5
v_gene: TRBV9
CDR3aa: CASSVGLAIGETQYF

j_gene: TRBJ2-3
v_gene: TRBV2
CDR3aa: CASNPFTDTQYF

j_gene: TRBJ2-5
v_gene: TRBV21-1
CDR3aa: CASPREASGRLETQYF

j_gene: TRBJ1-2
v_gene: TRBV24-1
CDR3aa: CATSPRDRGYGYTF

j_gene: TRBJ2-1
v_gene: TRBV15
CDR3aa: CATSSLAGGDEQFF

j_gene: TRBJ1-4
v_gene: TRBV30
CDR3aa: CAWSAPPPGARNEKLFF

j_gene: TRBJ2-3
v_gene: TRBV9
CDR3aa: CASSVAAYTDTQYF

j_gene: TRBJ1-2
v_gene: TRBV19
CDR3aa: CASSIQGPNYGYTF

j_gene: TRBJ2-3
v_gene: TRBV19
CDR3aa: CASSMGLAGGWFLNTDTQYF

j_gene: TRBJ1-6
v_gene: TRBV6-2/TRBV6-3
CDR3aa: CASSYTARWSSYNSPLHF

j_gene: TRBJ2-1
v_gene: TRBV10-3
CDR3aa: CAISERTVGEQFF

j_gene: TRBJ2-2
v_gene: TRBV7-2
CDR3aa: CASSLYSQGAAGTGELFF

j_gene: TRBJ2-1
v_gene: TRBV12-5
CDR3aa: CASGLAINEQFF

j_gene: TRBJ1-1
v_gene: TRBV15
CDR3aa: CATSRVQNTEAFF

j_gene: TRBJ2-5
v_gene: TRBV2
CDR3aa: CADSGREGLETQYF

j_gene: TRBJ1-1
v_gene: TRBV2
CDR3aa: CASSEGQGYTEAFF

j_gene: TRBJ2-3
v_gene: TRBV27
CDR3aa: CASTNGPGDTQYF

j_gene: TRBJ2-1
v_gene: TRBV5-4
CDR3aa: CASSLRTSGDYNEQFF

j_gene: TRBJ2-1
v_gene: TRBV2
CDR3aa: CASRRGGLFNEQFF

j_gene: TRBJ2-1
v_gene: TRBV14
CDR3aa: CASSQIRTPYNEQFF

j_gene: TRBJ2-3
v_gene: TRBV5-6
CDR3aa: CASSYRGPFLTDTQYF

j_gene: TRBJ1-1
v_gene: TRBV29-1
CDR3aa: CSVERQDTWNTEAFF

j_gene: TRBJ2-3
v_gene: TRBV28
CDR3aa: CASSRAGARTDTQYF

j_gene: TRBJ1-2
v_gene: TRBV7-9
CDR3aa: CAIPRLSGYTF

j_gene: TRBJ1-5
v_gene: TRBV6-2/TRBV6-3
CDR3aa: CASSYGGNGQPQHF

j_gene: TRBJ2-3
v_gene: TRBV27
CDR3aa: CASLDRPGTQYF

j_gene: TRBJ1-2
v_gene: TRBV10-3
CDR3aa: CAISPGQARYGYTF

j_gene: TRBJ2-3
v_gene: TRBV7-2
CDR3aa: CASSLSGSLADTQYF

j_gene: TRBJ1-5
v_gene: TRBV19
CDR3aa: CASNRSGRQDQPQHF

j_gene: TRBJ1-2
v_gene: TRBV6-2/TRBV6-3
CDR3aa: CASSYSQRYGYTF

j_gene: TRBJ2-2
v_gene: TRBV25-1
CDR3aa: CASSELGRGKSTGELFF

j_gene: TRBJ1-5
v_gene: TRBV30
CDR3aa: CACGQGASNQPQHF

j_gene: TRBJ1-3
v_gene: TRBV19
CDR3aa: CASSEGVSGNTIYF

j_gene: TRBJ1-1
v_gene: TRBV6-5
CDR3aa: CAIGGEGTEAFF

j_gene: TRBJ2-3
v_gene: TRBV19
CDR3aa: CASSTGGLDTQYF

j_gene: TRBJ1-6
v_gene: TRBV12-5
CDR3aa: CASGPGGSPLHF

j_gene: TRBJ2-5
v_gene: TRBV5-1
CDR3aa: CASSLGGVGETQYF

j_gene: TRBJ2-3
v_gene: TRBV4-3
CDR3aa: CASSPRTSGSTDTQYF

j_gene: TRBJ2-2
v_gene: TRBV7-2
CDR3aa: CASSFRAGLTGELFF

j_gene: TRBJ2-1
v_gene: TRBV7-2
CDR3aa: CASSLGGVGYQASYNEQFF

j_gene: TRBJ2-1
v_gene: TRBV4-1
CDR3aa: CASSQEPPRDRGRNEQFF

j_gene: TRBJ1-2
v_gene: TRBV7-9
CDR3aa: CASSPRDLGRGYTF

j_gene: TRBJ1-2
v_gene: TRBV5-1
CDR3aa: CASSPSSLRSGGHGYTF

j_gene: TRBJ1-2
v_gene: TRBV14
CDR3aa: CASSQAREGYTF

j_gene: TRBJ1-2
v_gene: TRBV5-8
CDR3aa: CASSGGNYGYTF

j_gene: TRBJ2-3
v_gene: TRBV19
CDR3aa: CASRDRVADTQYF

j_gene: TRBJ1-2
v_gene: TRBV24-1
CDR3aa: CATPTLRHASTYYGYTF